Presented here are 5 T cell receptor beta chains from one specimen sequenced in a study of T cells in Graves' hyperthyroidism and ophthalmopathy. TCR beta CDR3 region amplification was performed from RNA transcripts. First-round RT-PCR targeting the TCR CDR3 was performed with the HTBI primer set. TCRdb re-called the multiplex PCR reads through MiXCR, storing one row per CDR3 protein. This sample has roughly 570,000 distinct CDR3 sequences, with about 45% found just once. The sequencing input was peripheral blood or thyroid tissue (not recorded which). These receptors all come from an adult woman with Graves' disease, either hyperthyroidism or ophthalmopathy (not recorded which).

This clonotype occurred many times. In DNA form, the CDR3 reads TGCGCCAGCAGTCGAGGGACAGGGACCATGGTGATCTACGAGCAGTACTTC. Its translation: CASSRGTGTMVIYEQYF. V usage is TRBV5-1 and J usage is TRBJ2-7; TRBD1 aligns across 9 bases. V shed 5 bases, J shed 3 bases, and the junction held 15 bases outside the gene matches. This CDR3 comprises 17 residues. From germline, CDR1 is SGHRS and CDR2 YFSETQ. Variable domain in full (rest from reference TRBV5-1 and TRBJ2-7): KAGVTQTPRYLIKTRGQQVTLSCSPISGHRSVSWYQQTPGQGLQFLFEYFSETQRNKGNFPGRFSGRQFSNSRSEMNVSTLELGDSALYLCASSRGTGTMVIYEQYFGPGTRLTVT.

This clonotype was seen ten or more times. The chain couples TRBV7-2 to TRBJ2-7; no definite D call. This CDR3 is built from 13 residues. The ends were cut back, 1 base at V and 3 bases at J, with 7 bases in the middle. In germline, CDR1 is SGHTA, CDR2 FQGNSA. The CDR3 DNA reads as TGTGCCAGCAGCTTAGGGAGAGTCTACGAGCAGTACTTC. Translating it yields CASSLGRVYEQYF.

This clonotype has at least ten counts. V gene TRBV29-1 combines with J gene TRBJ1-1, with D uncertain. Germline values: CDR1 SQVTM, CDR2 ANQGSEA. This CDR3 has 11 amino acids. The CDR3 region is CSFGSNTEAFF. The CDR3, as DNA: TGCAGTTTCGGGAGCAACACTGAAGCTTTCTTT.

Remarks on this clonotype: One end of the junction varies from germline; a read error may be responsible. V and J are TRBV7-9 and TRBJ2-7; 11 nucleotides match TRBD2. Germline CDR1 is SEHNR and CDR2 is FQNEAQ (reference sequence). CDR3 length: 14 amino acids. CDR3 protein: CASSVAGGGNEQYF. CDR3 nucleotide sequence: TGTGCCAGCAGCGTAGCGGGAGGGGGAAATGAGCAGTACTTC.

This clonotype showed up just a few times. The chain has TRBV20-1 and TRBJ2-3; 10 bases are a match to TRBD1. The CDR3 is 14 residues long. Trimming at V came to 8 bases and at J to 3 bases, leaving 8 bases not matched to a gene. Germline-derived CDR1 and CDR2 are DFQATT and SNEGSKA (reference sequence). CDR3 sequence (DNA): TGCAGTCCAACCGACAGGGGGCGGACAGATACGCAGTATTTT. Amino acid sequence: CSPTDRGRTDTQYF.